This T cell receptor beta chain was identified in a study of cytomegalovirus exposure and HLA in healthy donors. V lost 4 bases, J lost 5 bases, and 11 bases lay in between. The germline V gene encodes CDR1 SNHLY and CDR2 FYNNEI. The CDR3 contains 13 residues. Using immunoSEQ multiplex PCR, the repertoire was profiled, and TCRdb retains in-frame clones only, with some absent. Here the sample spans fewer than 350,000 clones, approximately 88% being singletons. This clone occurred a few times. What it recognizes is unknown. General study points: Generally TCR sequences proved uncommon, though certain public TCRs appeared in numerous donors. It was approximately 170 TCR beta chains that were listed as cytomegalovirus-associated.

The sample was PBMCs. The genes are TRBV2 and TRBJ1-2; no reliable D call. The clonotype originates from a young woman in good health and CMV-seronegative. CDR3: CASSGNRRYGYTF. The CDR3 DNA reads TGTGCCAGCAGTGGTAATCGTCGTTATGGCTACACCTTC.